Here is one T cell receptor beta chain with its context. Its antigen remains undetermined. Per-base qualities were not stored, and no clone one base away is much larger. The data derive from a study of Ad26.COV2.S vaccination and SARS-CoV-2 variants (dated by TCRdb to the early 2020s). The study in broad terms: Donors in the vaccine arm were drawn from COV1001, a multicentre, randomized, double-blind, placebo-controlled phase I-IIa trial testing Ad26.COV2.S in healthy adults. Investigators remained blinded to trial group allocation during experiments and outcome assessment. TCRbeta repertoire sequencing served as the tool for gauging how specific and how broad the SARS-CoV-2-reactive T cell receptors were following Ad26.COV2.S vaccination. Trial participants were randomized into five groups of five, in which low-dose or high-dose Ad26.COV2.S was given once or twice, or placebo was given on both occasions. A total of approximately 32 samples were included in the TCR-sequenced set, comprising about 20 Ad26.COV2.S vaccine recipients, 5 placebo recipients and 8 SARS-CoV-2 convalescent individuals. Ad26.COV2.S was administered intramuscularly at a dose of 5x10^10 or 1x10^11 viral particles, either as one shot or as two shots given 56 days apart. General study outcomes and caveats: The study was not powered for comparison of responses between vaccine doses or regimens. After vaccination, spike-specific CD8+ and CD4+ T cell responses were reported to show substantial breadth. The authors noted that the TCR breadth and depth analyses may have underestimated total T cell responses. Vaccine and placebo recipients had comparable non-spike TCR breadth, which fits with the vaccine containing only spike. Ad26.COV2.S recipients had higher spike-specific TCR breadth than placebo recipients (P = 0.0014).

The immunoSEQ Assay was used to sequence TCRbeta CDR3 regions. After extraction, genomic DNA underwent amplification by bias-controlled multiplex PCR, followed by high-throughput sequencing. As for the original processing: To quantify the absolute abundance of every unique TCRbeta CDR3 region, sequences were collapsed and filtered. T cell fraction was estimated by normalization of TCRbeta template counts to usable DNA, with usable DNA being measured through amplification of reference genes present in all nucleated cells. Repertoire TCRs were annotated as SARS-CoV-2-specific when V gene, CDR3 amino acid sequence and J gene were exactly matched to a known reactive TCR set. The reference SARS-CoV-2 TCR set was obtained from MIRA and was filtered for enrichment in COVID-19-positive ImmuneCODE repertoires, whereby public or cross-reactive TCRs were removed. Using the MIRA antigens, annotated TCRs were further analysed by specific ORF or by position within an ORF. Breadth was defined as annotated unique rearrangements over total unique productive rearrangements; depth was the summed frequency of those rearrangements. Two-sided Wilcoxon rank-sum tests were applied when comparing TCR breadth between groups. The immuneACCESS repertoire file appears here via TCRdb, limited to in-frame rearrangements. These files lack a portion of the clones; in checked studies, under half of the deficit traces to unresolved V genes, and the cause of the others is not known. That table furnishes V, J and clone size, whereas the DNA furnished D and trimming. This sample gives 200,000 to 300,000 clones in total; roughly 85% of them show up just once. The ten largest clones capture roughly 3% of the sample.

Explained via the paper, the treatment or condition label denotes: over 15 received Ad26.COV2.S at low or high dose, single or two shots; about five received placebo; per-sample allocation not given. For vaccine and placebo recipients, the sequenced repertoires came from samples collected on day 63 after the first injection. Between 29 July and 7 August 2020, Cohort 1b enrolled some 25 adults aged 18-55 years at one site in Boston, USA. As a vaccine, Ad26.COV2.S was a replication-incompetent adenovirus type 26 vector that expressed a prefusion-stabilized SARS-CoV-2 spike protein derived from the original Wuhan strain. Reading from cysteine to phenylalanine, the CDR3 counts 14 amino acids. Only CDR3 DNA remains: 42 bases, in frame from the first base. V drops 4 bases and J drops 7 bases, leaving 11 bases in between. The germline V gene (reference sequence) gives CDR1 as LGHDT and CDR2 as YNNKEL.

The material was peripheral blood, obtained in a trial of Ad26.COV2.S vaccine versus placebo. The sequence joins TRBV3-1 (or the pseudogene TRBV3-2) to TRBJ1-6, and TRBD1 may be the D gene, going by 5 matching bases. This clonotype was obtained from a person between 18 and 65 years old who received the Ad26.COV2.S COVID-19 vaccine or a placebo. The sequenced DNA is TGTGCCAGCAGCCGGGACCCCTGGAATTCACCCCTCCACTTT. This codes for CASSRDPWNSPLHF.